What follows describes a single T cell receptor (beta chain). Its antigen target is currently unknown. Base quality data are lacking; no much larger clone is found one base away. This specimen comes from a study of cytomegalovirus exposure and HLA in healthy donors (TCRdb year 2017). Concerning the study at large: According to an earlier analysis of 587 of the donors, some 180 million T cells yielded approximately 120 million unique TCR beta sequences and approximately 300 Gb of sequence data. In an earlier analysis of roughly 540 of the donors, high-throughput TCR beta sequencing was used to judge whether each TCR beta V gene segment behaved as functional or pseudogenic. An early release that covered 500 to 800 HLA-typed donors contained approximately 290 gigabases of sequencing data and 75 million to 100 million unique TCR sequences. Among 350 to 400 genotyped donors of the cohort, an average of approximately 230,000 unique TCR beta nucleotide sequences were sequenced per donor, 15% to 20% of them non-productive. The study was designed to test whether signatures of past pathogen exposure could be identified by cataloging public T cell receptors. A separate validation cohort of more than 100 different subjects was used in addition to the 666-subject first cohort. The study used immunosequencing to profile the T cell repertoires of approximately 640 subjects and linked those repertoires to cytomegalovirus serostatus. Every discovery cohort repertoire had been produced on one sequencing platform. HLA typing included class I and class II loci at four-digit resolution. To predict cytomegalovirus infection status, the study combined high-throughput TCR immunosequencing, statistical association of individual TCRs with disease status, and machine learning. Donor age, sex, ethnicity and CMV serostatus were compiled together with the repertoire data. Because of strong linkage in the cohort, roughly five DR-DQ haplotypes were treated as single units for association and clustering. Rather than using new phenotypic data, the later analysis identified candidate immune exposures from TCR beta sequences and from how often those sequences occurred across donors. A later analysis re-analyzed previously published TCR beta repertoires from 650 to 800 donors and added high-resolution HLA genotyping to study TCR occurrence patterns. The number of typed donors differed by locus: 629-630 for A, B, C, DRB1 and DQB1; approximately 520 for DQA1; 606 for DPA1; and approximately 450 for DPB1. Genome-wide SNP genotypes for about 55% of the roughly 670 donors were used in a later genetic analysis, which treated that subset as a discovery cohort. Of the 300 to 500 genotyped donors, 75% to 85% were placed in the genetic ancestry cluster associated with self-reported Caucasian donors.

The cohort comprised several hundred healthy bone marrow donors. At the time of sampling, all cohort members were nominally healthy, though unrecorded immune exposures were likely present. The donor was CMV seronegative and was included in the group of about 350 seronegative cohort members. Each donor provided a peripheral blood sample, and peripheral blood mononuclear cells were used for TCR beta sequencing. Genomic DNA was extracted from the blood cell samples with the Qiagen DNeasy Blood Extraction Kit. The CDR3 contains 13 residues, cysteine and phenylalanine counted. Just CDR3 DNA is preserved here, 39 bases in frame from base 1. The germline V gene (reference sequence) gives CDR1 as MNHEY and CDR2 as SMNVEV. Here V drops 4 bases and J drops 2 bases, and the junction holds 2 bases not matched to any gene. The library was obtained by the immunoSEQ multiplex PCR assay. A mixture of 60 forward primers for TCR Vbeta segments and 13 reverse primers for TCR Jbeta segments was used in the multiplex PCR. The CDR3 region of rearranged TCR beta genes was amplified from genomic DNA by a multiplex PCR assay. On the Illumina HiSeq System, the amplified TCR beta libraries were sequenced as 87-base-pair reads. Per the authors' processing: In a later analysis, some 80 million unique TCR beta chains were counted across the roughly 700 repertoires, and some 10 million of these chains were shared by at least two donors. Raw reads were error-corrected and collapsed into unique sequences with a nearest-neighbor algorithm that merged closely related sequences to remove PCR and sequencing errors. V, D and J gene segments were assigned by aligning CDR3 sequences to IMGT reference sequences. For a sequence to be retained, a match of at least six nucleotides to both a V gene segment and a J gene segment was required. Rearrangements were called productive when the CDR3 lacked stop codons and stayed in frame with V and J; all others were non-productive. CDR3 was defined according to IMGT convention as the region running from the second conserved V-encoded cysteine to the conserved J-encoded phenylalanine. The earlier analysis of approximately 500 of the donors excluded sequences that lacked an unambiguous match to a single V gene segment. In an earlier analysis of almost 600 of the donors, a V segment was called functional when productive rearrangements were above 56.7%, and segregating when the standard deviation between donors exceeded 5%. A statistical classification framework was built for diagnosing cytomegalovirus status from the catalog of TCR beta chain sequences. A later analysis assigned V and J genes by comparing TCR nucleotide sequences with IMGT/GENE-DB human TR gene sequences. Using the TCRdist pipeline, a later analysis assigned CDR3 sequences along with most-parsimonious VDJ recombination scenarios. In a later analysis, every TCR beta chain was defined by the combination of its CDR3 amino acid sequence and its V-gene family, and reads without a unique V-gene family were dropped. As a way to deal with suspected cross-contamination and a sequencing artifact, a later analysis dropped 450 to 600 nucleotide sequences that were highly shared and had low generation probability. In a later analysis, a clonal expansion index was calculated for each public chain from normalized within-repertoire ranks of inferred template counts. A later analysis computed generation probabilities with a VDJ recombination model fitted to out-of-frame rearrangements, and checked the results against IGoR. In a later analysis, TCR-TCR, TCR-HLA and TCR-CMV co-occurrence was scored with hypergeometric tests, and a repertoire-size bias correction was applied to TCR pairs. False discovery rates were estimated in a later analysis by permuting HLA or CMV assignments 20 times. In a later analysis, co-occurring TCRs were grouped using DBSCAN, with TCRdist sequence similarity added in when clustering inside HLA-allele-positive subsets. Repertoires with fewer than 30,000 or more than 120,000 public chains, plus five repertoires with anomalous nucleotide sharing, were excluded from co-occurrence clustering. The table was pulled from immuneACCESS by TCRdb, which kept in-frame rearrangements only. Such tables lose some clones; where checked, under half of the loss comes from unresolved V genes, and the rest has no known cause. The V and J calls and clone size come from that table; D and trimming were worked out from the DNA. This sample comprises around 200,000 clones, around 77% of them detected only once. The ten largest clones add up to over 2.5% of the sample.

Here is what the overall study found, with its caveats: The classifier was reported to diagnose cytomegalovirus status with high specificity and sensitivity in both the original cohort and the validation cohort. According to a later analysis, parvovirus B19, influenza, CMV and Epstein-Barr virus appeared linked to several top co-occurrence clusters. This cohort had only TCR beta chains sequenced, and the lack of alpha or paired-chain data limited which features could be detected. HLA typing was unavailable for some donors at each locus, so association tests used only the typed subset. The 87-base-pair reads could not distinguish some IMGT-functional V segments, including TRBV6-2 and TRBV6-3, so those segments were excluded. Compared with the 666-donor mean, donors in an Asian-associated ancestry cluster had fewer N-insertions in productive TCRs, according to a later genetic analysis. The authors suggested that the approach could potentially be generalized to other disease states and immunological phenotypes. Three of the identified cytomegalovirus-associated TCR beta chains were confirmed in vitro to be specific for cytomegalovirus antigens. Because counts were too low, 15 or so rarely observed V segments, including chromosome 9 orphons, were excluded from the earlier analysis of several hundred of the donors. In a later analysis, some 18,000 TCR beta sequences were associated with specific HLA alleles at a false discovery rate of 0.05. V-gene and J-gene trimming of TCR beta chains was associated with a missense DCLRE1C variant in a later genetic analysis, and the association was replicated in an independent cohort. For the cohort, immune exposure information was limited to CMV serostatus. Across donors, most TCR sequences were observed very rarely, whereas some public TCRs were present in many individuals. In a later analysis, TCR association rates were found to vary across HLA loci, with the most associated TCRs seen for DRB1 alleles and the fewest for HLA-C alleles. When HLA alleles, especially DR and DQ, strongly co-occurred, TCR associations were difficult to assign to individual alleles. A further reported finding was that TCR beta sequences accurately predicted the HLA-A and HLA-B alleles for most subjects in the first cohort. A cluster of highly shared sequence variants was judged likely to represent a technical artifact of the sequencing pipeline. The study gave a list of about 160 TCR beta chains associated with cytomegalovirus. In an earlier analysis of some 640 of the donors, most TCR beta V segments were observed in productive rearrangements about 87% or about 30% of the time, broadly matching IMGT annotations. The presence/absence analyses assumed that sequencing depth was roughly uniform across donors, and that assumption may not be true. According to a later analysis, most CMV-associated TCR beta chains appeared to be HLA-restricted, and the HLA associations seemed to be driven largely by CMV exposure. Linkage disequilibrium might explain the correlated functional status among segregating V segments, but an unknown experimental factor could not be excluded. Compared with equally common non-associated chains, HLA-associated TCR beta chains in a later analysis were more clonally expanded and had lower generation probabilities.

Material for sequencing was PBMCs. The V and J genes are TRBV27 and TRBJ2-7, with 7 bases matching TRBD1. The sequence derives from a female donor in good health and CMV-seronegative. The DNA is as follows: TGTGCCAGCAGTTATGGGACAGCCTACGAGCAGTACTTC. The encoded protein is CASSYGTAYEQYF.